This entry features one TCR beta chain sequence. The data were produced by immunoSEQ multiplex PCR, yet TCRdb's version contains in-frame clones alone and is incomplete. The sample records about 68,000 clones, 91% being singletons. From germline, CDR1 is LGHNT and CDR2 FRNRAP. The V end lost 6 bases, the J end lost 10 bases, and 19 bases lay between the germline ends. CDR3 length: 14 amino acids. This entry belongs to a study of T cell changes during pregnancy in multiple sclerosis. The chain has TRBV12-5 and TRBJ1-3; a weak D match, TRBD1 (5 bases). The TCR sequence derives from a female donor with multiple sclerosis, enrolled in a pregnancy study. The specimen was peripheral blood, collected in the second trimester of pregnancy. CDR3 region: CASGPPGGGRTIYF. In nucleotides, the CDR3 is TGTGCTAGTGGCCCGCCCGGGGGAGGGCGAACCATATATTTT.